This T cell receptor (beta chain) originates from a study of blood T cell repertoires in COVID-19. Study background: T cells, B-cell-depleted T cells, or PBMCs supplied cDNA or gDNA.

In germline, CDR1 is ENHRY, CDR2 SYGVKD. V gave up 5 bases and J gave up 3 bases; unmatched junction bases: 3. The CDR3 sequence is 14 residues long. Original processing methods: Quantification of nucleated cells was approximated via reference gene primer amplification. TCRdb keeps only in-frame clones here, not all; method: immunoSEQ multiplex PCR. Clone size and V and J calls were adopted from that table, with D and trimming inferred from the DNA. The data hold about 210,000 clones, with 70% to 90% observed a single time. The receptor comes from a woman in her 50s with active or convalescent COVID-19. The chain recombines TRBV10-3 with TRBJ1-1; TRBD1 matches 10 bases. Material for sequencing was peripheral blood. The CDR3, as DNA: TGTGCCATCAGTCGACAGGGGGCGGACACTGAAGCTTTCTTT. It encodes CAISRQGADTEAFF.